Listed below are T cell receptor beta chains from one sample, sequenced in a study of cytomegalovirus exposure and HLA in healthy donors. Sequencing was performed with immunoSEQ multiplex PCR; in TCRdb, only in-frame clones are kept and a portion is missing. The repertoire holds 95,000 to 150,000 clones, with over 60% as singletons. Material for sequencing was PBMCs. Receptors were obtained from a man between 18 and 29 years old in good health and CMV-seropositive. Each CDR3 is given with its conserved first and last residue. Fields, in order: J gene, clone size, V gene, D gene, CDR3 DNA, CDR3 protein. A D gene is named only where the DNA matches it firmly. Clone size is not always given. Where it is, it says once, few, many or a class for expanded clones.

TRBJ1-5	-	TRBV19	-	TGTGCCAGTAGTATCGGGGTAGGCAATCAGCCCCAGCATTTT	CASSIGVGNQPQHF
TRBJ1-2	-	TRBV11-1	-	TGTGCCAGCAGCCCGGAATACAGGGATTACTATGGCTACACCTTC	CASSPEYRDYYGYTF
TRBJ2-6	-	TRBV19	-	TGTGCCAGTAGTTATTCTGGGGCCAACGGCCTGACTTTC	CASSYSGANGLTF
TRBJ1-6	few	TRBV27	-	TGTGCCAGCAACCAGAATTCACCCCTCCACTTT	CASNQNSPLHF
TRBJ1-3	-	TRBV4-2	-	TGTGCCAGCAGCCAAGAAGGTGGGGCAACGCTCTCTGGAAACACCATATATTTT	CASSQEGGATLSGNTIYF
TRBJ1-3	-	TRBV5-1	-	TGCGCCAGCAGCCCTAGCTCTGGAAACACCATATATTTT	CASSPSSGNTIYF
TRBJ2-3	-	TRBV27	TRBD1	TGTGCCAGCAGTTCACCTAGCCACAGGGGACGTTTGGATACGCAGTATTTT	CASSSPSHRGRLDTQYF
TRBJ1-2	-	TRBV14	-	TGTGCCAGCAGCCGCGACAGGTTTAACTATGGCTACACCTTC	CASSRDRFNYGYTF
TRBJ1-1	-	TRBV7-9	-	TGTGCCAGCCTCAAGACAGTCTCGAACACTGAAGCTTTCTTT	CASLKTVSNTEAFF
TRBJ1-1	-	TRBV5-1	-	TGCGCCAGCAGCTTGGAGGGGGTGTCCACTGAAGCTTTCTTT	CASSLEGVSTEAFF
TRBJ1-4	few	TRBV7-6	-	TGTGCCAGCAGCTTAGCGCCGGGGTTTGATGAAAAACTGTTTTTT	CASSLAPGFDEKLFF
TRBJ2-7	-	TRBV28	-	TGTGCCAGCAGTATAACCTACGAGCAGTACTTC	CASSITYEQYF
TRBJ2-5	-	TRBV29-1	TRBD1	TGCAGCGTTGACACCGGACAGGGGAATTGGGAGACCCAGTACTTC	CSVDTGQGNWETQYF
TRBJ2-2	-	TRBV28	TRBD2	TGTGCCAGCATCCCTCCGTACGGGGGTACCGGACTAGCGGGGGGCCGGGACACCGGGGAGCTGTTTTTT	CASIPPYGGTGLAGGRDTGELFF
TRBJ2-6	-	TRBV7-3	-	TGTGCCAGCAGTCTCACACCTCTCTCTGGGGCCAACGGCCTGACTTTC	CASSLTPLSGANGLTF
TRBJ1-2	-	TRBV19	-	TGTGCCAGCGGTGAGGGCTACACCTTC	CASGEGYTF
TRBJ2-3	-	TRBV19	TRBD2	TGTGCCAGTAGTATAAGTGGCGGGGGGACTAGCACAGATACGCAGTATTTT	CASSISGGGTSTDTQYF
TRBJ2-3	few	TRBV27	-	TGTGCCAGCAGTCTACGAACGCCATACACAGATACGCAGTATTTT	CASSLRTPYTDTQYF
TRBJ2-7	-	TRBV7-8	-	TGTGCCAGCAGCTTAGGCGGGGCAGGGGGGTACGAGCAGTACTTC	CASSLGGAGGYEQYF
TRBJ2-7	-	TRBV19	-	TGTGCCAGTAGTATCACGGGAAAGGATTACGAGCAGTACTTC	CASSITGKDYEQYF
TRBJ1-5	-	TRBV6-6	-	TGTGCCAGCAGTTTACAGGGTCCGCGGAATCAGCCCCAGCATTTT	CASSLQGPRNQPQHF
TRBJ2-7	-	TRBV2	-	TGTGCCAGCAGTGTGCATACAGACTACGAGCAGTACTTC	CASSVHTDYEQYF
TRBJ2-5	-	TRBV1	-	TGCACCAGCAGCCTTCCCGGTAATCACCAAGAGACCCAGTACTTC	CTSSLPGNHQETQYF
TRBJ1-1	-	TRBV7-8	TRBD1	TGTGCCAGCAGCCTCGGGTCAGCGGACAGGGAAATGAACACTGAAGCTTTCTTT	CASSLGSADREMNTEAFF
TRBJ2-1	-	TRBV28	-	TGTGCCAGCAGTTTACTAGGTAATGAGCAGTTCTTC	CASSLLGNEQFF
TRBJ2-1	once	TRBV5-1	TRBD2	TGCGCCAGCCTCCGGGAGGGCCACGAGCAGTTCTTC	CASLREGHEQFF
TRBJ2-7	once	TRBV15	-	TGTGCCACCAGCTATGGAGGGACCTACGAGCAGTACTTC	CATSYGGTYEQYF
TRBJ2-7	-	TRBV6-1	-	TGTGCCAGCAGTGAAGATCGGAGGGCCTACGAGCAGTACTTC	CASSEDRRAYEQYF
TRBJ2-3	-	TRBV28	TRBD1	TGTGCCCACCTTCGGACAGGGGCAGATACGCAGTATTTT	CAHLRTGADTQYF
TRBJ2-7	-	TRBV5-1	TRBD1	TGCGCCAGCAGCTTAGGGGGCGGCGAGCAGTACTTC	CASSLGGGEQYF
TRBJ2-1	-	TRBV7-9	TRBD2	TGTTCCAGCAGCTTATCTTGGACTAGCGGGAGCGGTGAGCAGTTCTTC	CSSSLSWTSGSGEQFF
TRBJ2-7	-	TRBV2	TRBD2	TGTGCCAGCAGACCCCTGACTAGCAGTCCTCACTTTTCCTACGAGCAGTACTTC	CASRPLTSSPHFSYEQYF
TRBJ1-1	-	TRBV18	-	TGTGCCAGCTCACCAACTAACCAGCTCATGAACACTGAAGCTTTCTTT	CASSPTNQLMNTEAFF
TRBJ1-1	-	TRBV5-6	-	TGTGCCAGCAGCTTGGGAGGGGGAAACACTGAAGCTTTCTTT	CASSLGGGNTEAFF
TRBJ2-6	-	TRBV6-5	-	TGTGCCAGCATCGCGACAGGCACCAACGTCCTGACTTTC	CASIATGTNVLTF
TRBJ1-6	-	TRBV6-5	-	TGTGCCAGCAGCGGTACCGGGACTTCTGATGAGGTCCTCCACTTT	CASSGTGTSDEVLHF
TRBJ2-5	-	TRBV2	TRBD2	TGTGCCAGCAGTGAGGGGGGGAATCGCCAAGAGACCCAGTACTTC	CASSEGGNRQETQYF
TRBJ2-6	-	TRBV6-4	TRBD2	TGTGCCAGCAGTGGGACTAGTTCATCTGGGGCCAACGGCCTGACTTTC	CASSGTSSSGANGLTF